Presented here are 2 T cell receptor beta chains from one specimen sequenced in a study of identical twins. TCRdb re-called the 5' RACE reads with MiXCR, one entry per CDR3 protein. The repertoire holds about 730,000 distinct CDR3 sequences, about 20% seen once, with about 4.5% in the top ten. These records were also assigned to another study, of T cells expressing NK-cell markers.

The sample consisted of PBMCs. These receptors originate from a woman between 18 and 30 years old in good health.

The V gene is TRBV6-5, the J gene TRBJ2-1, with 10 bases that match TRBD2. The CDR3 contains 16 residues. Germline V gene data show CDR1 as MNHEY and CDR2 as SVGAGI. Trimming at V came to 0 bases and at J to 7 bases, leaving 6 bases not matched to a gene. DNA for the CDR3: TGTGCCAGCAGTTACTCGATAGCGGGGGGCCAGAATGAGCAGTTCTTC. Translated, it gives CASSYSIAGGQNEQFF.

In this sample, this clonotype turned up many times. V is TRBV7-9 and J is TRBJ2-7; 7 bases match TRBD1. Germline V lookup: CDR1 SEHNR, CDR2 FQNEAQ (reference sequence). The CDR3 runs 15 residues. J was trimmed by 0 bases and V by 5 bases; bases with no gene match: 7. CDR3 sequence: CASSPKDRHSYEQYF. In DNA form, the CDR3 reads TGTGCCAGCAGCCCTAAGGACAGGCACTCCTACGAGCAGTACTTC.